Below, one TCR beta chain is given with its context. Its target is not known. This sample is part of a study of T cells in localized non-small cell lung cancer. The CDR3 contains 15 residues. Germline V gene data show CDR1 as LNHDA and CDR2 as SQIVND (reference sequence). The V and J ends lost 0 bases and 5 bases respectively, with 13 bases between them. Produced via immunoSEQ multiplex PCR; TCRdb's table is partial and in-frame only. The sample consists of fewer than 2,500 clones, about 20% of them appearing once. Study results and caveats: The study found T cell clonality highest in uninvolved adjacent lung, above tumor. Higher blood T cell density tracked longer overall survival. In adjacent lung, a median roughly 60 of the top 100 tumor clones were found.

Specimen: lung tumor tissue, collected before any cancer treatment. The chain uses TRBV19 and TRBJ1-2; D may be TRBD1 (6 bases). This clonotype was obtained from a man aged 35-75 years with stage I lung adenocarcinoma. As DNA, the CDR3 is TGTGCCAGTAGTATAGATCTTCAGGGGATATATGGCTACACCTTC. Translation gives CASSIDLQGIYGYTF. The entire variable domain, with the rest obtained from reference TRBV19 and TRBJ1-2, is as follows: DGGITQSPKYLFRKEGQNVTLSCEQNLNHDAMYWYRQDPGQGLRLIYYSQIVNDFQKGDIAEGYSVSREKKESFPLTVTSAQKNPTAFYLCASSIDLQGIYGYTFGSGTRLTVV.